This T cell receptor (beta chain) was retrieved from a study of identical twins. Unmatched junction bases numbered 6, after V lost 5 bases and J lost 6 bases. The CDR3 is 14 residues long. CDR1 SGHTA and CDR2 FQGNSA come from the germline V gene. TCRdb reprocessed the 5' RACE reads with MiXCR, giving one entry per CDR3 protein. The table lists under 500,000 distinct CDR3 sequences, over 11% of them singletons, with about 1% in the top ten. The same data also went into a second study, on yellow fever vaccine responses in identical twins.

Sequences were obtained from CD4+ T cells sorted from blood. The clonotype originates from a woman between 18 and 30 years old in good health. The J gene is TRBJ2-7, the V gene TRBV7-2; 11 bases line up with TRBD1. CDR3 sequence reads: CASSKTGTGGEQYF. CDR3 nucleotide sequence: TGTGCCAGCAGCAAGACCGGGACAGGGGGCGAGCAGTACTTC.